Described below is a single T cell receptor beta chain sequence and its context. Its matching antigen is unknown. Repertoires were generated with immunoSEQ multiplex PCR, while TCRdb's copy carries only in-frame clones and drops some. Here the sample spans roughly 100,000 clones, over 95% being singletons. The record originates from a study of siplizumab effects on memory and regulatory T cells. Study-level findings and limits: Siplizumab conditions gave an average of around 65% Treg-derived mappable alloreactive CD4+ clones, versus 25% to 30% for controls.

This CDR3 comprises 15 residues. The trim removed 6 bases at V and 7 bases at J, leaving 15 bases unmatched. Looked up from germline, CDR1 is SGHDT and CDR2 is YYEEEE. The clonotype originates from a human donor in good health. Material for sequencing was naive CD4+ T cells sorted from blood. V is TRBV5-6 and J is TRBJ2-7, with 8 bases identical to TRBD2. Here the CDR3 reads CASTETGTGTREQYF. DNA for the CDR3: TGTGCCAGCACCGAAACTGGGACTGGGACTAGGGAGCAGTACTTC.